This TCR beta chain was recorded in a study of shared clonotypes between healthy human individuals. General study points: Clonotype sharing among donors likely depends on sequencing depth.

The assay ran at deep level. Libraries were prepared by immunoSEQ multiplex PCR; TCRdb keeps only in-frame clonotypes and omits some of them. This sample has about 1.1 million clones, with 70% to 85% found just once. Donors comprised healthy HIV-negative adults lacking recent acute infections or vaccinations. There are a few counts of this clone. What it binds is unknown. This TCR derives from a man between 18 and 35 years old in good health. Some clones in this sample may be carry-over from other donors' samples. The source material was memory CD4+ T cells from PBMCs. The subset: CD45RA-negative fraction.

CDR3 sequence (DNA): TGTGCCAGCAGCAAAGGACAGGGGGAAGGCAATCAGCCCCAGCATTTT. This sequence encodes CASSKGQGEGNQPQHF. The J gene is TRBJ1-5, the V gene TRBV21-1; TRBD1 is taken as the D call from the table, unchecked against the DNA. TRBV21-1 is a known pseudogene. The CDR3 is 16 residues long.